A single sample is the source of the 4 T cell receptor beta chains below, sequenced in a study of shared clonotypes between healthy human individuals. Clones were read by immunoSEQ multiplex PCR, and TCRdb kept only the in-frame ones, dropping some. The table shows fewer than 2.5 million clones, with over 85% occurring only once. What was sequenced was naive CD4+ T cells from PBMCs. Sample subset: CD45RA+ positively selected. The receptor set was obtained from a man between 18 and 29 years old in good health. Some clones in this sample may be carry-over from other donors' samples.

V and J are TRBV30 and TRBJ2-3; the D gene could be TRBD1 or TRBD2 (5 bases each). Trimming shortened V by 4 bases and J by 0 bases, and 14 bases separated the two germline ends. Germline CDR1 and CDR2: GTSNPN and SVGIG (reference sequence). This CDR3 contains 15 residues. CDR3 region: CAWTVGGSSTDTQYF. CDR3 in DNA: TGTGCCTGGACGGTTGGGGGTTCTAGCACAGATACGCAGTATTTT. Full variable domain (outside the CDR3, taken from reference TRBV30 and TRBJ2-3): SQTIHQWPATLVQPVGSPLSLECTVEGTSNPNLYWYRQAAGRGLQLLFYSVGIGQISSEVPQNLSASRPQDRQFILSSKKLLLSDSGFYLCAWTVGGSSTDTQYFGPGTRLTVL.

This rearrangement joins TRBV7-6 to TRBJ2-1; TRBD1 is a possible D gene (6 bases). The CDR3 runs to 13 residues. The germline CDR1 and CDR2 sequences are SGHVS and FNYEAQ. V lost 9 bases and J lost 10, with 19 bases in between. CDR3 in amino acids: CARNREPRGEQFF. CDR3 nucleotides: TGTGCCAGAAACAGGGAGCCGAGGGGGGAGCAGTTCTTC.

The J gene is TRBJ1-4, the V gene TRBV2; D perhaps matches TRBD1 (6 bases). V was pared by 7 bases and J by 2 bases, with 14 bases between. The CDR3 loop spans 15 amino acids. Germline V gene sequence: CDR1 SNHLY, CDR2 FYNNEI. The CDR3 spells CASTGHRLTNEKLFF. In DNA form, the CDR3 reads TGTGCCAGCACGGGACACCGGCTGACTAATGAAAAACTGTTTTTT.

The chain is built from TRBV21-1 and TRBJ2-7; TRBD1, the table's D call, was not compared with the DNA. TRBV21-1 represents a pseudogene. The CDR3 loop spans 15 amino acids. CDR3 sequence reads: CASGQSIPAIYEQYF. CDR3 DNA: TGTGCCAGTGGACAGTCGATCCCCGCGATCTACGAGCAGTACTTC.